Listed below are T cell receptor beta chains from one sample, sequenced in a study of metastatic and nonmetastatic thyroid tumors. TCRdb recomputed clones from the PCR reads via MiXCR. There are tens of thousands of clones in the sample; more than 9.5% occur only once, and approximately 20% lies in the top ten. Specimen: blood. The receptors stem from a female donor with papillary thyroid cancer or a benign thyroid nodule (not recorded which). Some clones in this sample may be carry-over from other donors' samples. The CDR3 runs from the conserved cysteine through the conserved F or W. The D gene is left open where the match is weak. Not every row has a clone size; where given, it reads once, few, many or a size class.

TRBD1 | TRBJ2-7 | TRBV12-3/TRBV12-4 | many | TGTGCCAGCACCTTGGGGACAGGGATAAGTCCCTACGAGCAGTACTTC | CASTLGTGISPYEQYF
. | TRBJ2-7 | TRBV7-2 | . | TGTGCCAGCAGCTTAGGTAGGAGTTACGGGCAGTACTTC | CASSLGRSYGQYF
TRBD1 | TRBJ2-1 | TRBV5-5 | many | TGTGCCAGCAGCTTGGGTGGGACAGGGAACAATGAGCAGTTCTTC | CASSLGGTGNNEQFF
. | TRBJ2-1 | TRBV27 | few | TGTGCCAGCATTTCGCAAAAGGGGGGAGAGGTCTACAATGAGCAGTTCTTC | CASISQKGGEVYNEQFF
. | TRBJ2-1 | TRBV12-5 | . | TGTGCTAGTGGTTTGGTAGGTAGCAGCTACAATGAGCAGTTCTTC | CASGLVGSSYNEQFF
TRBD2 | TRBJ2-7 | TRBV6-6 | many | TGTGCCAGCAGTCTCGGGACGCCGTGGGCGGGAGGTCCCCACGAGCAGTACTTC | CASSLGTPWAGGPHEQYF
. | TRBJ2-3 | TRBV7-9 | many | TGTGCCAGCAGCTTTGGGGTGGGGACAGATACGCAGTATTTT | CASSFGVGTDTQYF
. | TRBJ2-5 | TRBV7-9 | . | TGTGCCAGCAGCTTACAAAGCGGAAAAGAGACCCAGTACTTC | CASSLQSGKETQYF
. | TRBJ2-1 | TRBV11-1 | . | TGTGCCAGCAGCTTAGGAGGGGATGAGCAGCTCTTC | CASSLGGDEQLF
. | TRBJ1-2 | TRBV28 | many | TGTGCCAGCAGTTTAGGGGCCAGTGGCTACACCTTC | CASSLGASGYTF
TRBD1 | TRBJ2-7 | TRBV7-2 | many | TGTGCCAGCAGCTTAAGCTGGGACAGGGGGAACGAGCAGTACTTC | CASSLSWDRGNEQYF